Presented here are 6 T cell receptor beta chains from one specimen sequenced in a study of regulatory T cells in long-lasting Graves disease. TCR beta libraries were built with iRepertoire HTBI primers and Arm-PCR of CDR3 regions. MiXCR, run by TCRdb on the multiplex PCR reads, gives a single entry per CDR3 protein. The sample records fewer than 600,000 distinct CDR3 sequences, 20% to 25% being singletons. Time point reported: persistent/refractory GD, antithyroid drugs over 5 years with positive TRAb. The TCR library was made from RNA that had been extracted from PBMCs in TRIzol. The sequenced sample was peripheral blood mononuclear cells (PBMCs), obtained when the disease was refractory, from a patient treated with antithyroid drugs. These receptors all come from a female donor with Graves disease.

This clonotype was counted only a few times. The chain combines TRBV28 with TRBJ1-1; TRBD1 might be the D (6 bases). The germline V gene encodes CDR1 MDHEN and CDR2 SYDVKM. The CDR3 contains 14 residues. Trimming removed 4 bases at V and 6 bases at J, with 15 bases between. In DNA, the CDR3 is TGTGCCAGCAGTTATCCAGGGGAGGTGGCTGAAGCTTTCTTT. Amino acid sequence: CASSYPGEVAEAFF.

This clonotype was observed many times. The chain employs TRBV12-3 or TRBV12-4 and TRBJ2-7, with 8 bases lining up with TRBD1. The CDR3 totals 14 residues. V dropped 5 bases and J dropped 6; count of bases not matched to a gene: 9. The CDR3 region has the DNA TGTGCCAGCAGTCCACCCGGGACAGGTCGCGAGCAGTACTTC. This encodes CASSPPGTGREQYF.

The table lists this clonotype with a few counts. The chain combines TRBV5-4 with TRBJ1-2; D gene unclear. The germline V gene encodes CDR1 SGHNT and CDR2 YYREEE (reference sequence). V dropped 4 bases and J dropped 5 bases, with 12 bases sitting between them. The CDR3 spans 13 residues. Here the CDR3 reads CASSLPEHYGYTF. The CDR3 DNA is TGTGCCAGCAGCCTGCCGGAGCATTATGGCTACACCTTC. The whole variable domain, remainder taken from reference TRBV5-4 and TRBJ1-2, is ETGVTQSPTHLIKTRGQQVTLRCSSQSGHNTVSWYQQALGQGPQFIFQYYREEENGRGNFPPRFSGLQFPNYSSELNVNALELDDSALYLCASSLPEHYGYTFGSGTRLTVV.

This clonotype appeared many times. The chain is built from TRBV28 and TRBJ1-2; 8 nucleotides line up with TRBD1. The CDR3 length is 15 residues. Germline V lookup: CDR1 MDHEN, CDR2 SYDVKM. V trimming: 5 bases; J trimming: 8 bases; junction bases outside the gene matches: 13. Here the CDR3 reads CASSPIPRTGSGYTF. The CDR3 DNA reads TGTGCCAGCAGTCCGATACCTCGGACAGGGTCGGGCTACACCTTC.

Comment on this clonotype: This likely stems from a read error, as it lies one base from a far larger clone. The CDR3 DNA is TGTGCCAGCAGTTTAAGCTCTGCCTCCTGCGAGCAGTACTTC. Amino acids: CASSLSSASCEQYF. The rearrangement links TRBV6-9 to TRBJ2-7; D is unclear. Germline V gene sequence: CDR1 MNHGY, CDR2 SVAAGI. There are 14 residues in the CDR3.

This clonotype was detected many times. The V call is TRBV29-1, the J call TRBJ2-5, with a weak D call TRBD2 (6 bases). The V and J ends lost 0 bases and 5 bases respectively, with 16 bases between them. The CDR3 consists of 15 residues. The germline gives CDR1 SQVTM, CDR2 ANQGSEA. The CDR3 nucleotides read TGCAGCGTTGAAGAAGGGCAAGCCGGAGGGGAGACCCAGTACTTC. Its protein product is CSVEEGQAGGETQYF.